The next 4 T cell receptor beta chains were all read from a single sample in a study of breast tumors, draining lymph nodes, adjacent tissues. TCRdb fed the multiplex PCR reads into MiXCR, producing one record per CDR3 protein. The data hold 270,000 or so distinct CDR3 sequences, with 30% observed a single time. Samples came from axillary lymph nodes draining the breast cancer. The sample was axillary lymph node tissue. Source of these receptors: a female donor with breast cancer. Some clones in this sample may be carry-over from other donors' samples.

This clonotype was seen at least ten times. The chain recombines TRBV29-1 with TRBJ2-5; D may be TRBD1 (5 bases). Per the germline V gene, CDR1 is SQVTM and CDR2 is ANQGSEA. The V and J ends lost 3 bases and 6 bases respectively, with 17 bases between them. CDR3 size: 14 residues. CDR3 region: CSVDGEGARKTQYF. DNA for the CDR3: TGCAGCGTTGATGGTGAAGGGGCTAGAAAGACCCAGTACTTC.

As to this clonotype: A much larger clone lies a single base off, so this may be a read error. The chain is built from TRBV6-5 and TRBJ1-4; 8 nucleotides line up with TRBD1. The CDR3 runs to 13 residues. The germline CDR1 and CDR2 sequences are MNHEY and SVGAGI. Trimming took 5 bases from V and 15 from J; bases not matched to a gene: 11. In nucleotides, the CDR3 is TGTGCCAGCAGTCCGGGGGGCAGGGGGCATATGTTTTTT. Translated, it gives CASSPGGRGHMFF.

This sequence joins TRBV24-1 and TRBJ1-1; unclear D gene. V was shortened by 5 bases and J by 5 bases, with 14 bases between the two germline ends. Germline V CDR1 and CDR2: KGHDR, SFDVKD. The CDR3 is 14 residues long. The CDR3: CATSGLALWTEAFF. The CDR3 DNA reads TGTGCCACCAGTGGATTGGCCTTGTGGACTGAAGCTTTCTTT.

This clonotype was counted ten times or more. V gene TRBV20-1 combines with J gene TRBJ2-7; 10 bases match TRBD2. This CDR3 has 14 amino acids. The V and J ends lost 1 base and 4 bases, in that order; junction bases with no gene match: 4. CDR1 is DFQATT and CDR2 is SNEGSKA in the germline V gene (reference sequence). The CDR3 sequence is CSARVGLAAYEQYF. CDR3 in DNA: TGCAGTGCTAGAGTTGGACTAGCGGCATACGAGCAGTACTTC.